Listed here is a single T cell receptor beta chain. The CDR3 is 22 amino acids. Looked up from germline, CDR1 is ENHRY and CDR2 is SYGVKD. The ends lost 3 bases at V and 0 bases at J; junction bases unmatched: 16. In the original processing: Estimation of nucleated cell counts relied on the amplification of reference gene primers. Using immunoSEQ multiplex PCR, the repertoire was profiled, and TCRdb retains in-frame clones only, with some absent. The V and J calls and clone size come from that table; D and trimming were worked out from the DNA. This table has over 250,000 clones, approximately 85% appearing once. This sample was taken from a study of blood T cell repertoires in COVID-19.

Sequenced sample: peripheral blood. This receptor was taken from a man aged 45 to 65 with active or convalescent COVID-19. The chain joins TRBV10-3 to TRBJ2-1, with 14 bases that match TRBD2. CDR3 bases: TGTGCCATCAGTGAACGACTAGCGGGAGGGCAAATGGGGGCCCGCTCCTACAATGAGCAGTTCTTC. Translating it yields CAISERLAGGQMGARSYNEQFF.